This TCR beta chain was identified during a study of shared clonotypes between healthy human individuals. CD45RO-negative CD8 cells positively selected for CCR7 made up the naive population, which excluded terminally differentiated effector memory CD45RA+ cells. The method was immunoSEQ multiplex PCR; TCRdb's version includes in-frame clones alone and lacks a portion of them. Seen here are hundreds of thousands of clones, roughly 98% observed once, and the top ten hold more than 0.3%. Looked up from germline, CDR1 is SNHLY and CDR2 is FYNNEI. Trimming took 8 bases from V and 3 from J, leaving 11 bases between them. The CDR3 has 13 residues.

V usage is TRBV2 and J usage is TRBJ1-5; TRBD1 might be the D (6 bases). The sequencing sample was made of naive CD8+ T cells sorted from blood. This clonotype was obtained from a young man in good health. CDR3 residues: CASRGALNQPQHF. CDR3 DNA: TGTGCCAGCCGGGGGGCCCTCAATCAGCCCCAGCATTTT.